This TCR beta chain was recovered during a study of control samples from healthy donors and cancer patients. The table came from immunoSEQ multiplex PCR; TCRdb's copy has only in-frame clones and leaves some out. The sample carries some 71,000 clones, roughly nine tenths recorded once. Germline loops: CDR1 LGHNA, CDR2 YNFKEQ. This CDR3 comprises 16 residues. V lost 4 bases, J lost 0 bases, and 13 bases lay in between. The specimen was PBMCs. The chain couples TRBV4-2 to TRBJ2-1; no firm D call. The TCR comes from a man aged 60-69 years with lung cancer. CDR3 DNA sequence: TGTGCCAGCAGCCCGGCAGTCGCTAGCTCCTACAATGAGCAGTTCTTC. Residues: CASSPAVASSYNEQFF.